This T cell receptor beta chain was captured by sequencing in a study of blood T cell repertoires in COVID-19. Study-level information: Italy, Spain and the United States were the sources of the convalescent and acute COVID-19 samples. From T cells, B-cell-depleted T cells, or PBMCs came the material, which was cDNA or gDNA.

Original processing methods: Amplification of reference gene primers was used by the study to estimate nucleated cell counts. Clones were read by immunoSEQ multiplex PCR, and TCRdb kept only the in-frame ones, dropping some. That table furnishes V, J and clone size, whereas the DNA furnished D and trimming. The table has about 240,000 clones, 87% seen once. This CDR3 region has 13 residues. Trimming took 1 base from V and 3 from J, leaving 6 bases between them. Germline values: CDR1 LGHNA, CDR2 YSLEER. The V and J genes are TRBV4-3 and TRBJ1-1; D is ambiguous. Sequenced material: PBMCs or T cells enriched from blood (not recorded which). The TCR originated in a young woman with acute COVID-19. CDR3 region: CASSQVLYTEAFF. DNA of the CDR3: TGCGCCAGCAGCCAAGTTCTCTACACTGAAGCTTTCTTT.